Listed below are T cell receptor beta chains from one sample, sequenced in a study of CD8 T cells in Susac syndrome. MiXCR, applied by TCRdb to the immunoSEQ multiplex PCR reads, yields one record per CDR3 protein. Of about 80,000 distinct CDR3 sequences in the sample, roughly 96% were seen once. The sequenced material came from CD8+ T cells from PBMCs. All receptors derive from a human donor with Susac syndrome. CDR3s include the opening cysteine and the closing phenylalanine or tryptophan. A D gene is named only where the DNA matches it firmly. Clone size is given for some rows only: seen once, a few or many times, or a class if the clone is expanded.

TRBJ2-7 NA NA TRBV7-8 CASRGRGSYEQYF TGTGCCAGCAGAGGACGGGGTTCCTACGAGCAGTACTTC
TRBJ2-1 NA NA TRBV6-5 CASSPERGYNEQFF TGTGCCAGCAGTCCCGAGAGGGGCTACAATGAGCAGTTCTTC
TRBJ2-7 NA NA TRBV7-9 CASSLPGDRTQYF TGTGCCAGCAGCTTACCAGGGGATAGAACGCAGTACTTC
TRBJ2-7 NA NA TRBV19 CASSIGNEQYF TGTGCCAGTAGTATAGGGAACGAGCAGTACTTC
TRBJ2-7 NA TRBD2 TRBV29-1 CSVERSSGRTYEQYF TGCAGCGTGGAGAGGTCTAGCGGACGAACCTACGAGCAGTACTTC
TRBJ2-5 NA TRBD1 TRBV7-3 CASSSTGSRETQYF TGTGCCAGCAGCTCGACAGGGTCGCGTGAGACCCAGTACTTC
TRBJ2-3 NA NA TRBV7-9 CASSSDPSSSTDTQYF TGTGCCAGCAGCTCCGACCCTTCTTCCAGCACAGATACGCAGTATTTT
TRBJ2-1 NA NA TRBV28 CASSPGTYNEQFF TGTGCCAGCAGTCCAGGGACCTACAATGAGCAGTTCTTC
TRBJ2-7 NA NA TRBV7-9 CASSSGQSSYEQYF TGTGCCAGCAGCTCAGGACAGAGCTCCTACGAGCAGTACTTC
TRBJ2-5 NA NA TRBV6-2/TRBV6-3 CASSFITDTQYF TGTGCCAGCAGTTTCATAACGGATACCCAGTACTTC
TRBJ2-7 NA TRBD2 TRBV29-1 CSVLSGDSYEQYF TGCAGCGTTTTAAGCGGGGACTCCTACGAGCAGTACTTC
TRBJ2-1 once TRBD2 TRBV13 CASSSGAGGRQFF TGTGCCAGCAGCTCTGGAGCGGGGGGTAGGCAGTTCTTC